This TCR beta chain was obtained from a study of T cell responses to AZD1222 COVID-19 vaccine. The study's findings and limits: Close to half of all spike-specific TCRs reportedly target regions of the variants that are unmutated.

The assay was immunoSEQ multiplex PCR, and TCRdb's table has in-frame clones only and misses some. The sample consists of just under 150,000 clones, approximately 91% of them appearing once. A remark on this clone: Antigen: not known. This CDR3 is also generated by other DNA sequences in the sample.

This clonotype was obtained from an adult who received the MenACWY meningococcal vaccine as a control. The sample here was peripheral blood, taken 28 days after the second dose of the MenACWY control vaccine.

CDR3 protein: CASSYGGNTEAFF. The CDR3 DNA is TGTGCCAGCAGTTACGGGGGAAACACTGAAGCTTTCTTT. V is TRBV27 and J is TRBJ1-1; a possible D gene is TRBD1 (5 bases). The CDR3 has 13 amino acids. The V gene lost 4 bases and the J gene lost 2 bases, with 8 bases spanning the gap. The germline V gene has CDR1 MNHEY and CDR2 SMNVEV (reference sequence).